This TCR beta chain was recorded in a study of T cells after posttransplantation cyclophosphamide. Findings and caveats of the study: Recipient CMV seropositivity and CMV reactivation strongly tracked TRB clonality. Blood and skin or GI T cell repertoires showed limited TRB overlap. Donor-recipient repertoire similarity was low at 1-2 months, rising over year one.

Germline CDR1 SGHRS, CDR2 YFSETQ. Trimming left V 2 bases short and J 4 bases short, with 9 bases between. The CDR3 loop spans 13 amino acids. Cells defined as naive were viable CD3+CD4+ or CD3+CD8+ and CCR7+CD45RA+CD45RO-CD95-CD27+CD28+. Peripheral blood was collected from the related graft donor on the marrow donation day. The data were produced by immunoSEQ multiplex PCR, yet TCRdb's version contains in-frame clones alone and is incomplete. The sample comprises about 32,000 clones, 91% of which are singletons, and about 0.1% rests with the top ten. Concerning this clone: Its specificity is not known.

V is TRBV5-1 and J is TRBJ2-5; D is possibly TRBD2 (6 bases). The sequenced sample consisted of naive CD4+ T cells sorted from blood. This clonotype was obtained from a man aged 30-40 years in good health and a related stem cell transplant donor. The CDR3 DNA reads TGCGCCAGCAGCTTCTCGGGGGTAGAGACCCAGTACTTC. This gives the protein CASSFSGVETQYF.